The clone carrying this TCR beta chain was seen a single time. This sample was taken from a study of blood T cell repertoires in COVID-19. Study at large: Sites across the United States, Italy and Spain contributed samples from acute and convalescent COVID-19. PBMCs, B-cell-depleted T cells, or T cells were the source of the cDNA or gDNA that made up the material.

In the original analysis: How many nucleated cells were present was estimated from reference gene primer amplification. Using immunoSEQ multiplex PCR, the repertoire was profiled, and TCRdb retains in-frame clones only, with some absent. The V and J calls and clone size come from that table; D and trimming were worked out from the DNA. The sample has 30,000 to 35,000 clones, less than 85% seen once; the top ten hold approximately 14%. The CDR3 consists of 13 residues. Germline V gives CDR1 SGHRS, CDR2 YFSETQ. Trimming stripped 3 bases from V and 6 bases from J, with 12 bases between. This receptor was taken from a human donor with acute or convalescent COVID-19. The donor label of this sample is uncertain. Sample: peripheral blood. The V and J genes are TRBV5-1 and TRBJ1-2, with D tentatively TRBD1 (5 bases). The CDR3 here is CASSSGELDGYTF. The CDR3 DNA reads as TGCGCCAGCAGCTCGGGGGAGCTGGATGGCTACACCTTC.